This is a list of T cell receptor beta chains from one sample in a study of cytomegalovirus exposure and HLA in healthy donors. Assay: immunoSEQ multiplex PCR; the TCRdb copy retains only in-frame clones and omits some. This repertoire shows 45,000 to 75,000 clones, 70% found once; its top ten account for roughly 19%. The specimen was PBMCs. These receptor sequences come from a woman aged 55-75 years in good health and CMV-seropositive. CDR3s include the opening cysteine and the closing phenylalanine or tryptophan. D genes are given only for firm matches.

TRBV18	TRBJ1-1	.	CASSPFGGTEAFF
TRBV5-5	TRBJ2-7	.	CASGGFPTYEQYF
TRBV10-1	TRBJ1-5	TRBD1	CASRTGTDSNQPQHF
TRBV5-4	TRBJ2-3	TRBD1	CASSLGGQGLTDTQYF
TRBV6-5	TRBJ1-6	TRBD1	CASTGTGVNSPLHF
TRBV29-1	TRBJ1-2	TRBD1	CSVQGQNTNYGYTF
TRBV18	TRBJ2-5	.	CASSPPTGQGETQYF
TRBV7-2	TRBJ2-3	TRBD2	CASSPISGGSGDTQYF
TRBV2	TRBJ1-2	.	CASRGQGSHGYTF
TRBV6-5	TRBJ1-3	TRBD1	CASSEQGVTIYF
TRBV7-9	TRBJ2-7	.	CSSSSRAGTSYEQYF
TRBV2	TRBJ1-2	.	CASAGGSGYTF
TRBV27	TRBJ2-7	TRBD1	CASSSAGQGRVEQYF
TRBV5-4	TRBJ2-2	.	CASSFVALQGTGELFF
TRBV7-2	TRBJ1-5	.	CASSPRRGGDQPQHF
TRBV7-2	TRBJ2-7	.	CASSQRQASYEQYF
TRBV9	TRBJ1-4	TRBD1	CASSVGTGPEKLFF
TRBV28	TRBJ1-2	.	CASSSPGGASGGYTF
TRBV4-3	TRBJ1-5	TRBD1	CASSQDVAFGTGYNQPQHF
TRBV19	TRBJ2-7	TRBD2	CASSPGGPNEQYF
TRBV6-1	TRBJ2-2	.	CASNIHRDTGELFF